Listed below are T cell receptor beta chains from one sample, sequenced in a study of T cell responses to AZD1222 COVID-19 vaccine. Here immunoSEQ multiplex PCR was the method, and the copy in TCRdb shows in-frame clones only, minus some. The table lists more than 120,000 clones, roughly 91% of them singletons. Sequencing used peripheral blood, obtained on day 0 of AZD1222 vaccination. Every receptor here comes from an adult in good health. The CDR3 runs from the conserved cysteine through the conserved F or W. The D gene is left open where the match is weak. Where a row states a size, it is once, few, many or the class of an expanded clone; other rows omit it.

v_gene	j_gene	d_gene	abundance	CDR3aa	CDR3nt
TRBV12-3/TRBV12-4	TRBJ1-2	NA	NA	CASSLAGFYGYTF	TGTGCCAGCAGTTTGGCGGGGTTCTATGGCTACACCTTC
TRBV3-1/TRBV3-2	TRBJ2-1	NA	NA	CASSIYTGRPPYNEQFF	TGTGCCAGCAGCATATACACGGGGAGACCGCCCTACAATGAGCAGTTCTTC
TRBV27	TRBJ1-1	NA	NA	CASSWTAISEAFF	TGTGCCAGCAGTTGGACAGCAATCTCTGAAGCTTTCTTT
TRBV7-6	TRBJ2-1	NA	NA	CASSRNEQFF	TGTGCCAGCAGCAGGAATGAGCAGTTCTTC
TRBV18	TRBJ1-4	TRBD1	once	CASSPLGGTNEKLFF	TGTGCCAGCTCACCACTAGGGGGCACGAATGAAAAACTGTTTTTT
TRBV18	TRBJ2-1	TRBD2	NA	CASSPGSEIAGRVQFF	TGTGCCAGCTCACCGGGATCGGAGATAGCGGGAAGGGTGCAGTTCTTC
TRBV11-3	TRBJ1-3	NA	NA	CASSAGGASGNTIYF	TGTGCCAGCAGCGCAGGTGGGGCGTCTGGAAACACCATATATTTT
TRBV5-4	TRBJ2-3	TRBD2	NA	CASSSRLSGGTDTQYF	TGTGCCAGCAGCTCGCGACTAAGCGGGGGGACAGATACGCAGTATTTT
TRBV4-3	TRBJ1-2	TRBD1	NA	CASSPDRFGPNYGYTF	TGCGCCAGCAGCCCGGACAGGTTCGGCCCTAACTATGGCTACACCTTC
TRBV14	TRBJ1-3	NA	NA	CASSQADSGNTIYF	TGTGCCAGCAGCCAAGCTGACAGTGGAAACACCATATATTTT
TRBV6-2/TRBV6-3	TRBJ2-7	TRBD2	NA	CASSRTSGIYEQYF	TGTGCCAGCAGTAGGACTAGCGGGATCTACGAGCAGTACTTC
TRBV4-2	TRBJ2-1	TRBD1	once	CASSHFLGTDYNEQFF	TGTGCCAGCAGCCATTTTTTAGGGACAGACTACAATGAGCAGTTCTTC
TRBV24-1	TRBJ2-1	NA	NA	CATSDQNNEQFF	TGTGCCACCAGTGACCAAAACAATGAGCAGTTCTTC
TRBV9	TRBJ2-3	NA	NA	CASSIDGSKRASTDTQYF	TGTGCCAGCAGCATCGACGGGTCTAAGCGGGCTAGCACAGATACGCAGTATTTT
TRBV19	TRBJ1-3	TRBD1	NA	CASSVDRVDTIYF	TGTGCCAGTAGCGTCGACAGGGTGGACACCATATATTTT
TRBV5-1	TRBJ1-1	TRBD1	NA	CASRRGQGLGRTEAFF	TGCGCCAGCAGGAGGGGACAGGGCCTAGGGAGGACTGAAGCTTTCTTT